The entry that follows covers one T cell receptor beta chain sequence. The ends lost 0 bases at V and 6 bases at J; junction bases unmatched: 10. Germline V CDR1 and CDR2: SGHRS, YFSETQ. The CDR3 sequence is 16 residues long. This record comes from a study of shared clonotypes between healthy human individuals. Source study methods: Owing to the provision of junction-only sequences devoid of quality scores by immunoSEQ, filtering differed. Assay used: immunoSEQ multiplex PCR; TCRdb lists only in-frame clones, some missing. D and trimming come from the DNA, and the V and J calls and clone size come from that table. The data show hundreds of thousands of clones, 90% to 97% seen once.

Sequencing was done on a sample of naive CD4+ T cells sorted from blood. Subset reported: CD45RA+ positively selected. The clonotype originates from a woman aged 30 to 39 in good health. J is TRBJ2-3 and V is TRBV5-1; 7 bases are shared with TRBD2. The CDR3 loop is CASSLEGRAGVDTQYF. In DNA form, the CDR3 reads TGCGCCAGCAGCTTGGAAGGGAGGGCCGGGGTGGATACGCAGTATTTT.